The 18 T cell receptor beta chains below come from one sample, sequenced in a study of siplizumab effects on memory and regulatory T cells. Libraries were prepared by immunoSEQ multiplex PCR; TCRdb keeps only in-frame clonotypes and omits some of them. Of about 68,000 clones detected, approximately 93% appear once; the ten largest clones hold roughly 5.2%. The material sequenced was CD8+ T cells sorted from blood. These receptors all stem from a human donor in good health.

This clone has only one observation. The chain couples TRBV15 to TRBJ2-1; 8 bases map to TRBD1. Germline CDR1 is LNHNV and CDR2 is YYDKDF (reference sequence). V lost 5 bases, J lost 4 bases, and 7 bases stayed unmatched. The CDR3 contains 15 residues. The DNA for the CDR3 is TGTGCCACCAGCCCTCAGGGGGCGGGGTACAATGAGCAGTTCTTC. This gives the protein CATSPQGAGYNEQFF.

The count of this clone is one. This chain joins TRBV5-6 and TRBJ2-2; D remains ambiguous. CDR3 length: 12 amino acids. V was shortened by 4 bases and J by 7 bases, with 8 bases between the two germline ends. The germline V gene has CDR1 SGHDT and CDR2 YYEEEE. The CDR3 bases are TGTGCCAGCAGCCTGGGGAACGGGGAGCTGTTTTTT. Residues: CASSLGNGELFF.

The chain joins TRBV19 to TRBJ2-7; weak D call: TRBD2 (6 bases). This CDR3 region has 14 residues. Germline V gene data show CDR1 as LNHDA and CDR2 as SQIVND (reference sequence). V lost 1 base and J lost 6, with 13 bases in between. DNA for the CDR3: TGTGCCAGTAGTATAGGGGCGGGGAGTGGCGAGCAGTACTTC. Translation gives CASSIGAGSGEQYF.

The chain employs TRBV9 and TRBJ1-4; D gene unclear. This CDR3 has 15 amino acids. In germline, CDR1 is SGDLS, CDR2 YYNGEE. Trimming shortened V by 3 bases and J by 0 bases, and 9 bases separated the two germline ends. As DNA, the CDR3 is TGTGCCAGCAGCGCCGACGGTGCAACTAATGAAAAACTGTTTTTT. Translating gives CASSADGATNEKLFF.

The gene calls are TRBV7-7 and TRBJ2-3; D is ambiguous. CDR3 length: 15 residues. V lost 2 bases and J lost 0, with 9 bases in between. Germline CDR1 reads SSHAT; CDR2 reads FNYEAQ (reference sequence). The CDR3 sequence: CASSLYGGSTDTQYF. Written as DNA, the CDR3 is TGTGCCAGCAGCTTATACGGCGGAAGCACAGATACGCAGTATTTT.

The rearrangement uses TRBV7-9 and TRBJ2-5; unclear D gene. Per germline, CDR1 SEHNR and CDR2 FQNEAQ (reference sequence). The CDR3 has 13 amino acids. V lost 1 base and J 3 bases, leaving 6 bases between the germline ends. The CDR3 DNA sequence: TGTGCCAGCAGCTTAGAAGGAAAAGAGACCCAGTACTTC. This sequence encodes CASSLEGKETQYF.

The chain links TRBV6-5 to TRBJ1-1; possibly TRBD1 for D (6 bases). CDR3 length: 14 amino acids. Germline loops: CDR1 MNHEY, CDR2 SVGAGI. The V and J ends lost 6 bases and 8 bases respectively, with 19 bases between them. This CDR3 is CASRPRTVIGEAFF. The CDR3 DNA sequence: TGTGCCAGCAGACCTCGGACAGTTATCGGGGAAGCTTTCTTT.

The V and J genes are TRBV7-2 and TRBJ1-2, with unresolved D. This CDR3 has 14 amino acids. Germline assignment: CDR1 SGHTA and CDR2 FQGNSA. Trimming stripped 4 bases from V and 2 bases from J, with 11 bases between. The CDR3 coding sequence is TGTGCCAGCAGCTCCCTCCCGGGGAACTATGGCTACACCTTC. This sequence encodes CASSSLPGNYGYTF.

A single count supports this clone. This chain connects TRBV12-5 to TRBJ2-7; 11 bases match TRBD1. The CDR3 spans 15 residues. V dropped 7 bases and J dropped 0; count of bases not matched to a gene: 5. CDR1 is LGHNT and CDR2 is FRNRAP in the germline V gene. CDR3 sequence reads: CASDQGQGVSYEQYF. DNA of the CDR3: TGTGCTAGTGACCAGGGACAGGGGGTCTCCTACGAGCAGTACTTC.

The chain links TRBV7-2 to TRBJ1-5; the D gene is possibly TRBD1 (6 bases). This CDR3 has 14 residues. The germline V and J ends were trimmed by 4 bases and 7 bases, with 14 bases remaining between them. Germline CDR1 SGHTA, CDR2 FQGNSA. CDR3 coding DNA: TGTGCCAGCAGCTATCAGGGGCGCGGGCAGCCCCAGCATTTT. It is translated as CASSYQGRGQPQHF.

This clone was detected only once. The genes are TRBV4-3 and TRBJ1-6; the match to TRBD1 covers 8 bases. The germline CDR1 and CDR2 sequences are LGHNA and YSLEER. Trimming took 0 bases from V and 6 from J; bases not matched to a gene: 4. This CDR3 is built from 16 residues. DNA of the CDR3: TGCGCCAGCAGCCAAGATAGGCAGGGGGCTAATTCACCCCTCCACTTT. Encoded protein: CASSQDRQGANSPLHF.

The chain combines TRBV15 with TRBJ1-4; 7 bases are a match to TRBD1. Trimming removed 0 bases from V and 5 bases from J; junction bases left unmatched: 3. The germline gives CDR1 LNHNV, CDR2 YYDKDF (reference sequence). The CDR3 is 15 residues long. CDR3 nucleotides: TGTGCCACCAGCAGAGATCGGACAGGAAATGAAAAACTGTTTTTT. It translates to CATSRDRTGNEKLFF.

V and J are TRBV27 and TRBJ1-2; 9 nucleotides agree with TRBD1. From germline, CDR1 is MNHEY and CDR2 SMNVEV (reference sequence). V shed 5 bases and J 6 bases; nucleotides not matched to a gene: 13. CDR3 size: 16 residues. The DNA for the CDR3 is TGTGCCAGCAGTCTACTAGAGACAGGGGGGAGTGATGGCTACACCTTC. Its translation is CASSLLETGGSDGYTF.

The count of this clone is one. J is TRBJ2-5 and V is TRBV30; D is undetermined. This CDR3 is built from 15 residues. With 3 bases removed from V and 2 bases from J, the gap between germline ends came to 16 bases. Germline V CDR1 and CDR2: GTSNPN, SVGIG (reference sequence). The CDR3: CAWSSLDGLQETQYF. The CDR3 DNA reads as TGTGCCTGGAGCTCATTGGATGGTTTACAAGAGACCCAGTACTTC.

This clone was seen once. The chain couples TRBV11-2 to TRBJ2-1; D gene ambiguous. Trimming cost V 6 bases and J 5 bases, with 8 bases left between them. CDR3 length equals 12 residues. Looked up from germline, CDR1 is SGHAT and CDR2 is FQNNGV. In nucleotides, the CDR3 is TGTGCCAGCAGTCTGGGTCACAATGAGCAGTTCTTC. Encoded protein: CASSLGHNEQFF.

The chain couples TRBV15 to TRBJ2-3, with D perhaps given as TRBD1 or TRBD2 (5 bases each). Trimming pared 0 bases from V and 5 bases from J, leaving 15 bases between. Germline CDR1 is LNHNV and CDR2 is YYDKDF (reference sequence). The CDR3 consists of 16 residues. The CDR3 region has the DNA TGTGCCACCAGCAGAGATGAGGGGAGTAGGGGAGATACGCAGTATTTT. Protein sequence: CATSRDEGSRGDTQYF.

This clone was seen once. The rearrangement uses TRBV30 and TRBJ2-7; D unclear. V was trimmed by 4 bases and J by 0 bases, leaving 22 bases between them. Germline loops: CDR1 GTSNPN, CDR2 SVGIG (reference sequence). The CDR3 covers 17 residues. The CDR3 protein is CAWTKNVISSDSYEQYF. CDR3 sequence (DNA): TGTGCCTGGACGAAAAATGTAATATCATCCGACTCCTACGAGCAGTACTTC.

The V call is TRBV11-2, the J call TRBJ2-7; D uncertain. V lost 5 bases and J 7 bases, leaving 9 bases between the germline ends. Germline CDR1 reads SGHAT; CDR2 reads FQNNGV. This CDR3 has 11 residues. The CDR3 region is CASSISGEQYF. CDR3 DNA sequence: TGTGCCAGCAGCATATCCGGGGAGCAGTACTTC.